A single sample gave rise to the 21 T cell receptor beta chains below, sequenced in a study of long-term antiretroviral therapy in people with HIV. Investigators performed immunoSEQ version v3.0 at survey level. The protocol was immunoSEQ multiplex PCR, while the TCRdb copy is restricted to in-frame clones and leaves out a portion. This sample has about 24,000 clones, with 81% found just once. The starting material was unsorted PBMCs, obtained 4.4 years after starting antiretroviral therapy. All receptors derive from a man aged 25 to 40 with HIV.

The chain combines TRBV5-4 with TRBJ2-3; 8 positions agree with TRBD2. This CDR3 is built from 17 residues. Germline V gives CDR1 SGHNT, CDR2 YYREEE (reference sequence). With 6 bases clipped from V and 3 bases from J, the junction kept 15 bases outside the gene matches. The CDR3 region is CASTILGMAGGTDTQYF. In nucleotides, the CDR3 is TGTGCCAGCACTATTCTGGGCATGGCGGGAGGAACAGATACGCAGTATTTT. The full variable domain, completed using reference TRBV5-4 and TRBJ2-3, is ETGVTQSPTHLIKTRGQQVTLRCSSQSGHNTVSWYQQALGQGPQFIFQYYREEENGRGNFPPRFSGLQFPNYSSELNVNALELDDSALYLCASTILGMAGGTDTQYFGPGTRLTVL.

Only one count was recorded for this clone. The chain has TRBV27 and TRBJ1-2; TRBD1 is a possible D gene (6 bases). Per the germline V gene, CDR1 is MNHEY and CDR2 is SMNVEV (reference sequence). CDR3 length: 14 amino acids. V lost 8 bases to trimming and J lost 4 bases, with 17 bases between them. The CDR3 loop is CASSRGGTLYGYTF. The DNA of the CDR3 is TGTGCCAGCTCACGTGGGGGGACACTCTATGGCTACACCTTC.

This clone is a singleton in its sample. This sequence joins TRBV28 and TRBJ1-2, with TRBD1 identical over 7 bases. The CDR3 has 17 residues. The V segment lost 4 bases and the J segment 2 bases; nucleotides outside the gene matches: 13. Germline CDR1 MDHEN, CDR2 SYDVKM. DNA for the CDR3: TGTGCCAGCAGTTCCCCCAGGGAGGGGGCGCAGAACTATGGCTACACCTTC. As protein: CASSSPREGAQNYGYTF.

The chain links TRBV7-9 to TRBJ2-1; D is undetermined. The CDR3 extends over 15 amino acids. V lost 0 bases and J lost 0, with 6 bases in between. Germline CDR1 is SEHNR and CDR2 is FQNEAQ (reference sequence). Here the CDR3 reads CASSLAPDSYNEQFF. CDR3 DNA: TGTGCCAGCAGCTTAGCTCCAGACTCCTACAATGAGCAGTTCTTC.

The chain has TRBV5-1 and TRBJ1-3; no clear D. V was pared by 0 bases and J by 2 bases, with 9 bases between. CDR1 is SGHRS, CDR2 YFSETQ, per germline. The CDR3 is 15 amino acids. The CDR3 DNA reads as TGCGCCAGCAGCTTGGAGGCCATCACTGGAAACACCATATATTTT. The encoded protein is CASSLEAITGNTIYF.

This clone appeared a single time. This rearrangement joins TRBV15 to TRBJ2-7; 7 bases fit TRBD2. Germline CDR1 is LNHNV and CDR2 is YYDKDF (reference sequence). The CDR3 runs to 14 residues. V shed 2 bases and J 3 bases; nucleotides not matched to a gene: 4. CDR3 coding DNA: TGTGCCACCAGCAGAACCGGGACTATCTACGAGCAGTACTTC. Amino acids: CATSRTGTIYEQYF.

This clone appeared a few times. The rearrangement uses TRBV15 and TRBJ2-7; TRBD1 or TRBD2 may be the D gene (6 bases each). This CDR3 is 13 amino acids long. Looked up from germline, CDR1 is LNHNV and CDR2 is YYDKDF (reference sequence). The germline V and J ends were trimmed by 6 bases and 0 bases, with 9 bases remaining between them. CDR3 region: CATREGGSYEQYF. The CDR3 DNA reads TGTGCCACCAGGGAGGGGGGCTCCTACGAGCAGTACTTC.

CDR3 sequence reads: CATSIRSARTGVMGEQYF. In DNA, the CDR3 is TGTGCCACCAGCATCCGATCGGCCAGGACAGGCGTAATGGGCGAGCAGTACTTC. V and J are TRBV15 and TRBJ2-7; 7 nucleotides align to TRBD1. The CDR3 consists of 18 residues. The junction had 21 bases not matched to a gene; V was cut back by 4 bases and J by 6 bases. CDR1 and CDR2 from the germline V gene are LNHNV and YYDKDF (reference sequence).

V and J are TRBV5-1 and TRBJ2-3; TRBD2 agrees at 9 bases. With V trimmed by 2 bases and J by 6 bases, 7 bases remained unmatched. The germline V gene has CDR1 SGHRS and CDR2 YFSETQ. This CDR3 spans 15 amino acids. The CDR3 nucleotides read TGCGCCAGCAGCTTCGGCGGGAGGGGGGTGGATACGCAGTATTTT. The encoded protein is CASSFGGRGVDTQYF. The whole variable domain, filled in from reference TRBV5-1 and TRBJ2-3, reads KAGVTQTPRYLIKTRGQQVTLSCSPISGHRSVSWYQQTPGQGLQFLFEYFSETQRNKGNFPGRFSGRQFSNSRSEMNVSTLELGDSALYLCASSFGGRGVDTQYFGPGTRLTVL.

The chain uses TRBV7-9 and TRBJ2-1, with D possibly being TRBD1 or TRBD2 (5 bases each). The V gene's germline CDR1 is SEHNR and CDR2 FQNEAQ (reference sequence). The CDR3 contains 15 residues. V was clipped by 1 base and J by 2 bases, with 9 bases between them. In nucleotides, the CDR3 is TGTGCCAGCAGCTTAGTTGGGGGAACCTACAATGAGCAGTTCTTC. It translates to CASSLVGGTYNEQFF.

V gene TRBV7-6 combines with J gene TRBJ2-2; a possible D gene is TRBD1 (6 bases). The V and J ends lost 5 bases and 1 base respectively, with 17 bases between them. Looked up from germline, CDR1 is SGHVS and CDR2 is FNYEAQ. This CDR3 spans 17 amino acids. In DNA, the CDR3 is TGTGCCAGCAGCCCGGAACGAGAGGGACAGAACACCGGGGAGCTGTTTTTT. Translated, it gives CASSPEREGQNTGELFF.

The rearrangement uses TRBV29-1 and TRBJ2-7; 8 nucleotides match TRBD1. Germline V gene sequence: CDR1 SQVTM, CDR2 ANQGSEA. The CDR3 extends over 14 amino acids. The trim removed 4 bases at V and 7 bases at J, leaving 12 bases unmatched. Here the CDR3 DNA reads TGCAGCGTTGGGGGGACAGGACCTCTGATGGAGCAGTACTTC. Encoded protein: CSVGGTGPLMEQYF.

The chain joins TRBV19 to TRBJ2-7; D is possibly TRBD2 (5 bases). The germline gives CDR1 LNHDA, CDR2 SQIVND (reference sequence). This CDR3 contains 16 residues. V was clipped by 2 bases and J by 2 bases, with 16 bases between them. CDR3 nucleotide sequence: TGTGCCAGTAGTATAAAGACCAGCGGTGTTGCCTACGAGCAGTACTTC. It is translated as CASSIKTSGVAYEQYF.

V gene TRBV6-1 combines with J gene TRBJ1-2; D gene unclear. CDR1 MNHNS and CDR2 SASEGT come from the germline V gene. Trimming removed 0 bases from V and 2 bases from J, with 25 bases in between. This CDR3 spans 20 amino acids. CDR3 amino acids: CASSEAPTGVGREPNYGYTF. CDR3 DNA sequence: TGTGCCAGCAGTGAAGCCCCCACCGGGGTAGGGAGGGAACCAAACTATGGCTACACCTTC.

This sequence joins TRBV9 and TRBJ2-7; D call uncertain. V gave up 0 bases and J gave up 0 bases, with 7 bases separating them. CDR1 SGDLS and CDR2 YYNGEE come from the germline V gene. The CDR3 is made up of 14 amino acids. The chain's CDR3 is CASSVGPGSYEQYF. CDR3 nucleotide sequence: TGTGCCAGCAGCGTAGGACCCGGCTCCTACGAGCAGTACTTC.

The chain recombines TRBV27 with TRBJ2-5; 10 bases are shared with TRBD2. In germline, CDR1 is MNHEY, CDR2 SMNVEV (reference sequence). The V segment lost 3 bases and the J segment 2 bases; nucleotides outside the gene matches: 3. This CDR3 is 15 amino acids long. Here the CDR3 DNA reads TGTGCCAGCAGTTTGACTAGCGGGTGGCAAGAGACCCAGTACTTC. Its translation is CASSLTSGWQETQYF.

The rearrangement links TRBV28 to TRBJ2-6; no firm D call. The germline CDR1 and CDR2 sequences are MDHEN and SYDVKM. Trimming stripped 7 bases from V and 0 bases from J, with 10 bases between. The CDR3 consists of 15 residues. The CDR3 DNA is TGTGCCAGCACCCCTTTGGGCTCTGGGGCCAACGTCCTGACTTTC. Amino acids: CASTPLGSGANVLTF.

The chain is built from TRBV10-3 and TRBJ1-1, with TRBD1 identical over 8 bases. The CDR3 sequence is 12 residues long. Trimming cost V 9 bases and J 4 bases; bases outside gene matches: 4. The germline V gene has CDR1 ENHRY and CDR2 SYGVKD. The CDR3 nucleotides are TGTGCCATTGGACAGGGAGGCACTGAAGCTTTCTTT. Protein product: CAIGQGGTEAFF.

The chain combines TRBV6-5 with TRBJ2-4, with 7 bases that match TRBD1. Germline trimming cut 6 bases from V and 5 bases from J; bases unmatched to any gene: 4. In germline, CDR1 is MNHEY, CDR2 SVGAGI. This CDR3 has 13 residues. CDR3: CASRLQGQNIQYF. The CDR3 bases are TGTGCCAGCAGACTACAGGGGCAAAACATTCAGTACTTC.

This clone showed up just a few times. The chain combines TRBV28 with TRBJ2-7; D is perhaps TRBD2 (6 bases). V gave up 6 bases and J gave up 2 bases, with 11 bases separating them. The CDR3 runs to 13 residues. CDR1 MDHEN and CDR2 SYDVKM come from the germline V gene. CDR3 protein: CASRRDGAYEQYF. The CDR3, as DNA: TGTGCCAGCAGGCGGGACGGAGCCTACGAGCAGTACTTC.

The chain combines TRBV6-5 with TRBJ2-1, with D perhaps TRBD2 (5 bases). The CDR3 sequence is 14 residues long. The V gene's germline CDR1 is MNHEY and CDR2 SVGAGI. V was pared by 9 bases and J by 8 bases, with 20 bases between. DNA for the CDR3: TGTGCCAGTTCCTTCTCTGAAAACGGGGATGAGCAGTTCTTC. Its translation: CASSFSENGDEQFF.